These T cell receptor beta chains were read from a single sample in a study of long-term antiretroviral therapy in people with HIV. Clones were read by immunoSEQ multiplex PCR, and TCRdb kept only the in-frame ones, dropping some. The table lists about 22,000 clones, under 90% of them singletons. The sample here was unsorted PBMCs, taken 0.5 years before starting antiretroviral therapy. These receptors all come from a man aged 40-49 years with HIV. The CDR3 runs from the conserved cysteine through the conserved F or W. A D gene is named only where the DNA matches it firmly. Some rows have no size entry. The others give once, few or many, or a class for an expanded clone.

j_gene | abundance | d_gene | v_gene | CDR3nt | CDR3aa
TRBJ1-5 | - | - | TRBV28 | TGTGCCAGCAGTTTAGAGACAGTGTATCAGCCCCAGCATTTT | CASSLETVYQPQHF
TRBJ2-7 | - | TRBD1 | TRBV10-3 | TGTGCCATCAGTGGGGGGACAGGGACCTACGAGCAGTACTTC | CAISGGTGTYEQYF
TRBJ2-2 | - | TRBD1 | TRBV11-2 | TGTGCCAGCGGAATCGGGACAGCGCTCACCGGGGAGCTGTTTTTT | CASGIGTALTGELFF
TRBJ2-4 | once | - | TRBV30 | TGTGCCTGGAGATCTGGGGTAGTAGCCAAAAACATTCAGTACTTC | CAWRSGVVAKNIQYF
TRBJ2-1 | - | TRBD2 | TRBV19 | TGTGCCAGTAGAAGTCGGGCGGGGGGAATCAATGAGCAGTTCTTC | CASRSRAGGINEQFF
TRBJ2-1 | - | - | TRBV11-2 | TGTGCCAGCAGCCCCCGATACACCGGCTCCTACAATGAGCAGTTCTTC | CASSPRYTGSYNEQFF
TRBJ2-1 | - | - | TRBV7-8 | TGTGCCACTCGAACCCACCGTGCGGAGTCCTACAATGAGCAGTTCTTC | CATRTHRAESYNEQFF
TRBJ1-1 | - | - | TRBV18 | TGTGCCAGCTCACCAGGACTGTCGAACACTGAAGCTTTCTTT | CASSPGLSNTEAFF
TRBJ1-1 | - | - | TRBV6-1 | TGTGCCAGCAGTGATGCCGTGGGTGTTGGGACGGGGACTGAAGCTTTCTTT | CASSDAVGVGTGTEAFF
TRBJ1-2 | - | - | TRBV15 | TGTGCCACCAGCAGAGGCAAGACAGGTTCCATAGGTGGGAGCTACACCTTC | CATSRGKTGSIGGSYTF
TRBJ1-4 | - | - | TRBV10-3 | TGTGCCATCAGTGAGCAGGAGAATGAAAAACTGTTTTTT | CAISEQENEKLFF
TRBJ2-1 | - | - | TRBV6-1 | TGTGCCAGCATCCCGACCTCCAGGGGATATGAGCAGTTCTTC | CASIPTSRGYEQFF
TRBJ2-3 | - | - | TRBV14 | TGTGCCAGCGCCGTTCTGGGGGGCGGTACGCAGTATTTT | CASAVLGGGTQYF
TRBJ2-7 | - | TRBD1 | TRBV5-6 | TGTGCCAGCAGCTTGGCTAACAGGGGGCTGACCTACGAGCAGTACTTC | CASSLANRGLTYEQYF
TRBJ1-1 | - | TRBD1 | TRBV11-2 | TGTGCCAGCAGCCCCTTTACGACAGGGAGGGTGGCTGAAGCTTTCTTT | CASSPFTTGRVAEAFF
TRBJ1-6 | once | - | TRBV30 | TGTGCCTCCCTTCTTGGGGGGACCCTCCACTTT | CASLLGGTLHF
TRBJ1-1 | - | - | TRBV4-3 | TGCGCCAGCAGCCAAGTGGAGGGGACTGAAGCTTTCTTT | CASSQVEGTEAFF
TRBJ1-2 | - | TRBD1 | TRBV28 | TGTGCCAGCAGTGGACAGGGAAGTGCTAACTATGGCTACACCTTC | CASSGQGSANYGYTF
TRBJ2-7 | - | TRBD1 | TRBV10-2 | TGCGCCGGGTATAAGTCCCGGGACAGGGGACTGCCAGGGCAGTACTTC | CAGYKSRDRGLPGQYF
TRBJ2-3 | - | - | TRBV19 | TGTGCCAGTAGTATAGGCGGGAACTGGGATACGCAGTATTTT | CASSIGGNWDTQYF
TRBJ1-6 | - | TRBD1 | TRBV19 | TGTGCCAGCAGTTACTCAGGGGGCGGATCACCCCTCCACTTT | CASSYSGGGSPLHF
TRBJ2-1 | once | - | TRBV7-8 | TGTGCCAGCAGCGATATGGACAGCCCTATGGCCTACAATGAGCAGTTCTTC | CASSDMDSPMAYNEQFF
TRBJ1-2 | - | - | TRBV28 | TGTGCCAGCAGCCCCAGGGGCCACGGCTACACCTTC | CASSPRGHGYTF
TRBJ2-7 | - | TRBD1 | TRBV29-1 | TGCAGCGTTCGAACAGGGGGCTGGAAGTTAGGTTACGAGCAGTACTTC | CSVRTGGWKLGYEQYF
TRBJ1-1 | - | - | TRBV7-7 | TGTGCTAGCAGCCAAGGGGAGAGGACTGAAGCTTTCTTT | CASSQGERTEAFF
TRBJ1-4 | - | - | TRBV28 | TGTGCCAGCAGTTTCCGGGACGGCCTAAGCGAAAAACTGTTTTTT | CASSFRDGLSEKLFF
TRBJ1-2 | - | TRBD1 | TRBV5-4 | TGTGCCAGCGACTTTGGGACAGGGCCCCTCTATGGCTACACCTTC | CASDFGTGPLYGYTF
TRBJ2-7 | - | - | TRBV5-4 | TGTGCCAGCAGCTTGGGGAGGGCCCATGGGTACGAGCAGTACTTC | CASSLGRAHGYEQYF
TRBJ2-2 | - | - | TRBV30 | TGTGCCTGGAGTGTGTGGGGGCGTCGTGACACCGGGGAGCTGTTTTTT | CAWSVWGRRDTGELFF
TRBJ2-1 | - | - | TRBV7-9 | TGTGCCAGCAGCGTAGAAGGTGTGGGGGCGTTCAATGAGCAGTTCTTC | CASSVEGVGAFNEQFF
TRBJ1-2 | - | TRBD1 | TRBV19 | TGTGCCAGTAGTACAGCGAGGGGGACAGCTGGCTACACCTTC | CASSTARGTAGYTF
TRBJ2-1 | - | TRBD2 | TRBV2 | TGTGCCAGAGGGTTAGCGGGGGGGCCGGGTGAGCAGTTCTTC | CARGLAGGPGEQFF
TRBJ2-3 | once | - | TRBV6-5 | TGTGCCAGCAGTCTCGGGGGCACAGATACGCAGTATTTT | CASSLGGTDTQYF
TRBJ1-1 | - | - | TRBV9 | TGTGCCAGCAGCTTCGCCGGGGAGAACACTGAAGCTTTCTTT | CASSFAGENTEAFF
TRBJ1-5 | - | - | TRBV27 | TGTGCCAGCAGTTTTGGGGCCTCTAGCAATCAGCCCCAGCATTTT | CASSFGASSNQPQHF
TRBJ2-5 | - | - | TRBV7-9 | TGTGCCAGCAGCTTATTGGAGACCCAGTACTTC | CASSLLETQYF
TRBJ2-3 | - | TRBD2 | TRBV28 | TGTGCCAGCAGTCCGCGGACTAGCGGGGGTTTCACAGATACGCAGTATTTT | CASSPRTSGGFTDTQYF
TRBJ1-4 | - | - | TRBV7-2 | TGTGCCAGCAGCTTTCCGGCGGGAAAACTGTTTTTT | CASSFPAGKLFF
TRBJ2-7 | - | - | TRBV10-3 | TGTGCCATCAGGCTTTATCTGACAGACGAGCAGTACTTC | CAIRLYLTDEQYF
TRBJ1-1 | - | - | TRBV5-1 | TGCGCCAGCAGCTATGGAGGAGGGGCGAGGAAAGTGACTGAAGCTTTCTTT | CASSYGGGARKVTEAFF
TRBJ2-1 | once | - | TRBV6-6 | TGTGCCAGCAGTTACGGGTGGGTCTCCTACAATGAGCAGTTCTTC | CASSYGWVSYNEQFF
TRBJ2-3 | - | - | TRBV6-5 | TGTGCCAGCAGTTACGGCCCCTCCACAGATACGCAGTATTTT | CASSYGPSTDTQYF
TRBJ2-7 | - | - | TRBV30 | TGTGCCTCGACGCAGGGATCCTCCTACGAGCAGTACTTC | CASTQGSSYEQYF
TRBJ2-7 | - | TRBD1 | TRBV5-6 | TGTGCCAGCAGCTTGCCTCGGGACAGGGTCGAGCAGTACTTC | CASSLPRDRVEQYF
TRBJ2-3 | - | - | TRBV10-3 | TGTGCCATCAGTGATTCGGACCCTAGCACAGATACGCAGTATTTT | CAISDSDPSTDTQYF